Below, 8 T cell receptor beta chains from the same sample are listed, as sequenced in a study of cytomegalovirus exposure and HLA in healthy donors. The PCR used 60 Vbeta and 13 Jbeta primers. Clones were read by immunoSEQ multiplex PCR, and TCRdb kept only the in-frame ones, dropping some. This sample carries under 200,000 clones, around four fifths of them seen once, and the ten largest clones take more than 1.5%. Sequenced: PBMCs. Every receptor here comes from a man aged 18 to 30 in good health and CMV-seronegative.

This clone was seen more than once but under ten times. The chain recombines TRBV18 with TRBJ2-7, with 7 bases that match TRBD1. This CDR3 region has 15 residues. Germline loops: CDR1 KGHSH, CDR2 LQKENI. V lost 3 bases, J lost 2 bases, and 7 bases stayed unmatched. The CDR3 coding sequence is TGTGCCAGCTCACCCAGGGACAGTGCCACCTACGAGCAGTACTTC. Translation: CASSPRDSATYEQYF.

This clone was counted a few times. J is TRBJ2-2 and V is TRBV10-3, with 7 bases identical to TRBD1. This CDR3 region has 14 residues. Germline V CDR1 and CDR2: ENHRY, SYGVKD. V gave up 7 bases and J gave up 1 base; unmatched junction bases: 3. The CDR3 here is CAINRGRNTGELFF. DNA of the CDR3: TGTGCCATCAATAGGGGGCGGAACACCGGGGAGCTGTTTTTT.

This chain links TRBV29-1 with TRBJ1-3; D is ambiguous. Germline CDR1 reads SQVTM; CDR2 reads ANQGSEA. The V end was cut by 5 bases, the J end by 0 bases, with 11 bases between. CDR3 length equals 14 residues. CDR3 bases: TGCAGCGTTATCGACGGGAACTCTGGAAACACCATATATTTT. Its protein product is CSVIDGNSGNTIYF.

This sequence joins TRBV28 and TRBJ2-1, with 14 bases aligning to TRBD2. Unmatched junction bases numbered 11, after V lost 5 bases and J lost 8 bases. The CDR3 is made up of 17 amino acids. Germline V lookup: CDR1 MDHEN, CDR2 SYDVKM. CDR3 coding DNA: TGTGCCAGCAGTACCATGACGACTAGCGGGGGGGCCTATGAGCAGTTCTTC. This encodes CASSTMTTSGGAYEQFF.

V is TRBV12-5 and J is TRBJ2-7; D is undetermined. The CDR3 loop spans 12 amino acids. CDR1 is LGHNT, CDR2 FRNRAP, per germline. V was pared by 1 base and J by 4 bases, with 5 bases between. CDR3 residues: CASGLGVYEQYF. The CDR3 DNA reads as TGTGCTAGTGGTTTGGGAGTATACGAGCAGTACTTC.

The chain is built from TRBV9 and TRBJ1-1; D uncertain. The CDR3 is 13 amino acids. The germline V and J ends were trimmed by 1 base and 1 base, with 5 bases remaining between them. Germline V gene sequence: CDR1 SGDLS, CDR2 YYNGEE. The CDR3 DNA follows: TGTGCCAGCAGCGTAACCGGGAACACTGAAGCTTTCTTT. Protein sequence: CASSVTGNTEAFF.

The rearrangement uses TRBV28 and TRBJ2-6; no firm D call. The germline CDR1 and CDR2 sequences are MDHEN and SYDVKM. This CDR3 contains 15 residues. Trimming took off 6 bases at V and 0 bases at J, with 9 bases between the two ends. CDR3 bases: TGTGCCAGCAGCACACGAGGCTCTGGGGCCAACGTCCTGACTTTC. Translation: CASSTRGSGANVLTF.

This chain joins TRBV6-4 and TRBJ2-7; TRBD2 aligns across 8 bases. Germline V gene lookup returns CDR1 MRHNA and CDR2 SNTAGT. The J segment lost 2 bases and the V segment lost 8 bases, leaving 20 bases of the junction unmatched. The CDR3 length is 18 residues. CDR3 DNA sequence: TGTGCCAGCGACCCTCGAGGGGCGGGGGGCCGAGGGGCCTACGAGCAGTACTTC. The encoded protein is CASDPRGAGGRGAYEQYF.